The rows below give T cell receptor beta chains drawn from one sample of a study of T cell repertoires in cytomegalovirus infection. TCRdb ran MiXCR on the reads and lists one entry per CDR3 protein. This table has fewer than 300,000 distinct CDR3 sequences, roughly 23% appearing once. Sequenced sample: PBMCs. These TCRs come from a human donor in good health (CMV status not recorded). Some clones in this sample may be carry-over from other donors' samples. Each CDR3 is given with its conserved first and last residue. The order of the fields is V gene, J gene, clone size, D gene, CDR3 protein, CDR3 DNA. A D gene is named only where the DNA matches it firmly. Not all rows give a size; the values are once, few, many and, for expanded clones, a class.

>TRBV7-9|TRBJ1-4|.|.
CASSLAGQLFF
TGTGCCAGCAGCTTAGCGGGACAACTGTTTTTT
>TRBV30|TRBJ1-2|few|.
CAATWAVNYGYTF
TGTGCCGCGACCTGGGCGGTTAACTATGGCTACACCTTC
>TRBV29-1|TRBJ2-7|many|.
CSVKFVERASSYEQYF
TGCAGCGTTAAGTTCGTTGAGCGTGCAAGCTCCTACGAGCAGTACTTC
>TRBV12-3/TRBV12-4|TRBJ2-3|.|.
CSSSPLLVRAGTDTQYF
TGTTCCAGCAGTCCCCTCTTGGTCCGGGCGGGCACAGATACGCAGTATTTT
>TRBV14|TRBJ1-6|once|.
CASSQEGDSYSPLHF
TGTGCCAGCAGCCAAGAAGGAGACAGCTATTCACCCCTCCACTTT
>TRBV7-6|TRBJ2-3|.|.
CASSLFDSYSRDTQYF
TGTGCCAGCAGCTTATTCGACTCATACTCGCGAGATACGCAGTATTTT
>TRBV2|TRBJ2-2|few|.
CASSEVRSGELFF
TGTGCCAGCAGTGAAGTAAGATCCGGGGAGCTGTTTTTT
>TRBV28|TRBJ1-1|.|.
CASRPAGLQTEAFF
TGTGCCAGCAGACCGGCGGGGTTGCAAACTGAAGCTTTCTTT
>TRBV19|TRBJ2-3|few|.
CASSILTQPTDTQYF
TGTGCCAGTAGTATTTTGACACAACCCACAGATACGCAGTATTTT
>TRBV28|TRBJ1-6|many|TRBD1
CASSFPRGLDNSPLHF
TGTGCCAGCAGTTTCCCCAGGGGGCTGGATAATTCACCCCTCCACTTT
>TRBV25-1|TRBJ2-7|many|TRBD1
CASSEKGQGSGEQYF
TGTGCCAGCAGTGAGAAAGGACAGGGGAGTGGCGAGCAGTACTTC
>TRBV6-1|TRBJ2-3|many|.
CASSPTTFSTDTQYF
TGTGCCAGCAGTCCGACGACATTTAGCACAGATACGCAGTATTTT
>TRBV30|TRBJ2-5|.|.
CAWTVREWGTQYF
TGTGCCTGGACGGTACGGGAATGGGGGACCCAGTACTTC
>TRBV29-1|TRBJ1-1|.|.
CSVVGPGEAFF
TGCAGCGTTGTCGGCCCAGGTGAAGCTTTCTTT
>TRBV20-1|TRBJ2-5|.|.
CSAPYTGRGETQYF
TGCAGTGCGCCCTATACAGGGCGGGGAGAGACCCAGTACTTC
>TRBV7-2|TRBJ2-4|many|.
CASSLGPGTDIQYF
TGTGCCAGCAGCCTTGGACCGGGTACGGACATTCAGTACTTC
>TRBV11-2|TRBJ2-2|few|TRBD1
CASSLDRTGRTGELFF
TGTGCCAGCAGCTTAGATAGGACAGGGAGGACCGGGGAGCTGTTTTTT
>TRBV4-3|TRBJ2-1|once|.
CASSQRNDSNNEQFF
TGCGCCAGCAGCCAACGGAACGATTCCAACAATGAGCAGTTCTTC
>TRBV29-1|TRBJ2-6|.|.
CSVQRFSGANVLTF
TGCAGCGTCCAAAGGTTCTCTGGGGCCAACGTCCTGACTTTC
>TRBV10-3|TRBJ1-2|few|TRBD1
CAISLRGQGNGYTF
TGTGCCATCAGCCTGAGGGGACAGGGTAACGGCTACACCTTC
>TRBV2|TRBJ1-5|.|.
CASSRDGEAGNQPQHF
TGTGCCAGCAGTCGGGACGGCGAAGCGGGCAATCAGCCCCAGCATTTT
>TRBV28|TRBJ1-1|few|.
CASSLSGGGVNTEAFF
TGTGCCAGCAGTTTAAGCGGGGGGGGAGTGAACACTGAAGCTTTCTTT
>TRBV7-2|TRBJ1-1|many|.
CASSFWTSNTEAFF
TGTGCCAGCAGCTTTTGGACAAGTAACACTGAAGCTTTCTTT
>TRBV9|TRBJ2-7|few|TRBD1
CASSARTGWQGEQYF
TGTGCCAGCAGCGCCCGGACAGGGTGGCAAGGCGAGCAGTACTTC
>TRBV7-2|TRBJ1-3|few|.
CASNAGSGNTIYF
TGTGCCAGCAACGCCGGCTCTGGAAACACCATATATTTT
>TRBV5-1|TRBJ2-6|.|.
CASSLTQGSGANVLTF
TGCGCCAGCAGCTTGACCCAGGGCTCTGGGGCCAACGTCCTGACTTTC
>TRBV7-2|TRBJ2-3|many|.
CASSLAPLSGPQYF
TGTGCCAGCAGCTTGGCCCCCCTCTCCGGCCCGCAGTATTTT
>TRBV28|TRBJ2-1|many|.
CASSLTGNNEQFF
TGTGCCAGCAGTTTAACAGGAAACAATGAGCAGTTCTTC
>TRBV7-9|TRBJ2-1|many|.
CASSASESSYNEQFF
TGTGCCAGCAGCGCTAGCGAAAGCTCCTACAATGAGCAGTTCTTC
>TRBV28|TRBJ1-2|.|TRBD1
CASRPAGQGPYGYTF
TGTGCCAGCAGACCCGCGGGACAGGGGCCCTATGGCTACACCTTC
>TRBV12-3/TRBV12-4|TRBJ1-1|many|.
CASSLAMNTEAFF
TGTGCCAGCAGTTTAGCCATGAACACTGAAGCTTTCTTT
>TRBV10-3|TRBJ1-5|.|.
CAISSSGGGASNQPQHF
TGTGCCATCAGTTCCTCCGGGGGGGGCGCGAGCAATCAGCCCCAGCATTTT
>TRBV11-2|TRBJ2-4|few|TRBD2
CASSPGLAGGPQYF
TGTGCCAGCAGCCCCGGACTAGCGGGGGGACCTCAGTACTTC
>TRBV11-3|TRBJ2-1|few|.
CASSDRQRSNNEQFF
TGTGCCAGCAGCGACAGACAGAGGAGTAATAATGAGCAGTTCTTC
>TRBV9|TRBJ2-1|few|.
CASSPRLGESSYNEQFF
TGTGCCAGCAGCCCTCGACTGGGGGAAAGCTCCTACAATGAGCAGTTCTTC
>TRBV12-5|TRBJ1-5|.|.
CASGDPVRQPQHF
TGTGCTAGTGGAGACCCCGTGAGGCAGCCCCAGCATTTT
>TRBV7-2|TRBJ2-5|many|TRBD2
CASSLSLAPQETQYF
TGTGCCAGCAGCTTATCACTAGCGCCTCAAGAGACCCAGTACTTC
>TRBV10-3|TRBJ1-2|few|.
CATRGRGSYGYTF
TGTGCCACCAGGGGTAGAGGATCCTATGGCTACACCTTC
>TRBV5-1|TRBJ2-5|few|.
CASSLSSPGQETQYF
TGCGCCAGCAGCTTGTCGAGTCCGGGCCAAGAGACCCAGTACTTC
>TRBV7-8|TRBJ2-7|many|TRBD2
CASSLGSGTSYEQYF
TGTGCCAGCAGCTTAGGTTCGGGGACTAGTTATGAGCAGTACTTC
>TRBV7-2|TRBJ2-5|many|TRBD1
CASSFDRGEETQYF
TGTGCCAGCAGCTTCGACAGGGGTGAAGAGACCCAGTACTTC
>TRBV19|TRBJ2-5|few|.
CASSIASGMKTQYF
TGTGCCAGTAGTATAGCTAGTGGTATGAAGACCCAGTACTTC
>TRBV6-2/TRBV6-3|TRBJ2-5|few|.
CASRTTTRGQETQYF
TGTGCCAGCAGAACAACCACCCGGGGACAAGAGACCCAGTACTTC
>TRBV9|TRBJ2-2|few|TRBD1
CASSVDRADTGELFF
TGTGCCAGCAGCGTGGACAGGGCGGACACCGGGGAGCTGTTTTTT
>TRBV5-1|TRBJ1-5|.|.
CASSLDGDDQPQHF
TGCGCCAGCAGCTTGGACGGGGACGATCAGCCCCAGCATTTT
>TRBV29-1|TRBJ1-5|.|TRBD1
CSVESDRASYNQPQHF
TGCAGCGTTGAAAGTGACAGGGCCAGTTACAATCAGCCCCAGCATTTT
>TRBV28|TRBJ2-1|.|.
CASSLGTGTSYNEQFF
TGTGCCAGCAGTTTAGGAACAGGGACCTCCTACAATGAGCAGTTCTTC
>TRBV7-2|TRBJ1-3|many|.
CASSEAAVSGNTIYF
TGTGCCAGCAGCGAGGCCGCGGTCTCTGGAAACACCATATATTTT
>TRBV19|TRBJ1-5|.|.
CASLVVYRANQPQHF
TGTGCCAGCCTTGTAGTCTACCGGGCTAATCAGCCCCAGCATTTT
>TRBV20-1|TRBJ2-5|few|TRBD1
CSQGQGEETQYF
TGCAGCCAGGGACAGGGAGAAGAGACCCAGTACTTC
>TRBV28|TRBJ1-4|.|TRBD1
CASSLSDRGEVLNEKLFF
TGTGCCAGCAGTTTATCCGACAGGGGTGAGGTCCTTAATGAAAAACTGTTTTTT
>TRBV2|TRBJ2-1|.|TRBD1
CASSEQGAGEQFF
TGTGCCAGCAGTGAACAGGGGGCGGGTGAGCAGTTCTTC
>TRBV23-1|TRBJ1-1|.|.
CASRPPGTFSETEAFF
TGCGCCAGCAGACCTCCCGGGACATTTTCGGAGACTGAAGCTTTCTTT
>TRBV7-9|TRBJ2-7|.|TRBD1
CASTRGTVTSYEQYF
TGTGCCAGCACCCGAGGGACAGTAACTTCCTACGAGCAGTACTTC
>TRBV28|TRBJ2-2|many|.
CASPKEDPRGVDTGELFF
TGTGCCAGCCCTAAAGAGGATCCTAGGGGGGTGGACACCGGGGAGCTGTTTTTT